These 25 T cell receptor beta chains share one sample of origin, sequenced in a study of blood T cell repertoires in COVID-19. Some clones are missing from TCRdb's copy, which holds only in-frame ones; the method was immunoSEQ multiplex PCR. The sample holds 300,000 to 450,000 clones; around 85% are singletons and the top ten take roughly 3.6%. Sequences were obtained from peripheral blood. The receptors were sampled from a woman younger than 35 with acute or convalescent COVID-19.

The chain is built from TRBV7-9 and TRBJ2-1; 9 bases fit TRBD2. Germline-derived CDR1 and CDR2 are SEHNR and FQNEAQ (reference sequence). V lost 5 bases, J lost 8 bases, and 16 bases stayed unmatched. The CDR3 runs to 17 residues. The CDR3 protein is CASSPLLRGGQMDEQFF. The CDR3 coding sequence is TGTGCCAGCAGCCCCCTTTTGCGGGGGGGCCAAATGGATGAGCAGTTCTTC.

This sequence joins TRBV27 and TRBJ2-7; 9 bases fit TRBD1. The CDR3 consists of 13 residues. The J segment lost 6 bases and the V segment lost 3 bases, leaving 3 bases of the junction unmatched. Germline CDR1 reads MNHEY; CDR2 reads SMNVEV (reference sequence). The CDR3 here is CASSLATGGEQYF. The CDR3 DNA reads TGTGCCAGCAGTTTGGCGACAGGGGGCGAGCAGTACTTC.

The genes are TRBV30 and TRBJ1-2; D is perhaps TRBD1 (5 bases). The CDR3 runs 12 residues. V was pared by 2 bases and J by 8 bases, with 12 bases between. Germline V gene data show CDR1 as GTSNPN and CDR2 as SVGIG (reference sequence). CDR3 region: CAWSLPTVGYTF. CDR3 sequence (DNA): TGTGCCTGGAGTCTACCGACAGTGGGCTACACCTTC.

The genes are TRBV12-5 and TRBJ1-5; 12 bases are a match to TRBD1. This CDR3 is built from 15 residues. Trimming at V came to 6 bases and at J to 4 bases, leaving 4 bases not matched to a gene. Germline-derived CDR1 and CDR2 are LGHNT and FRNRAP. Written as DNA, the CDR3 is TGTGCTAGTGGGAGGGGACAGGGGGCAAATCAGCCCCAGCATTTT. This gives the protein CASGRGQGANQPQHF.

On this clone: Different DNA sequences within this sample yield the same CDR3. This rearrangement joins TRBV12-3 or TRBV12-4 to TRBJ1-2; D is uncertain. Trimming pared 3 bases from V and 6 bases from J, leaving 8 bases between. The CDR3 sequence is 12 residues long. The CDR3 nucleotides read TGTGCCAGCAGTTTCTCGGGGAATGGCTACACCTTC. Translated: CASSFSGNGYTF.

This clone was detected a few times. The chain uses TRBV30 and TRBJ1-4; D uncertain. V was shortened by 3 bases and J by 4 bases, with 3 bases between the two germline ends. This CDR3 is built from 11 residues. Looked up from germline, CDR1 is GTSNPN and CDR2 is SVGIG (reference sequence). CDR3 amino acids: CAWRLNEKLFF. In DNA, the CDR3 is TGTGCCTGGAGACTTAATGAAAAACTGTTTTTT. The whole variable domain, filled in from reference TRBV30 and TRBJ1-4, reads SQTIHQWPATLVQPVGSPLSLECTVEGTSNPNLYWYRQAAGRGLQLLFYSVGIGQISSEVPQNLSASRPQDRQFILSSKKLLLSDSGFYLCAWRLNEKLFFGSGTQLSVL.

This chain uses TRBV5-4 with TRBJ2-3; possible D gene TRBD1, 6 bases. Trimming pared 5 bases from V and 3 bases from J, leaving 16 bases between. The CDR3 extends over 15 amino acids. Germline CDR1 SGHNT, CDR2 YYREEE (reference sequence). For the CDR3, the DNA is TGTGCCAGCAGACTAACCCCGCAGGGGACAGATACGCAGTATTTT. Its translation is CASRLTPQGTDTQYF. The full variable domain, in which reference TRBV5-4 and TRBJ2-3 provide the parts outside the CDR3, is ETGVTQSPTHLIKTRGQQVTLRCSSQSGHNTVSWYQQALGQGPQFIFQYYREEENGRGNFPPRFSGLQFPNYSSELNVNALELDDSALYLCASRLTPQGTDTQYFGPGTRLTVL.

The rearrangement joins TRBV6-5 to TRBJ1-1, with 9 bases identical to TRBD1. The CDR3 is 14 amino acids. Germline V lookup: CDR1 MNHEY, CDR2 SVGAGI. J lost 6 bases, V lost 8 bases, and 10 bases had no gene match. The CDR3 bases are TGTGCCAGCGGGGGACAGGGAGAATTTGCTGAAGCTTTCTTT. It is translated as CASGGQGEFAEAFF.

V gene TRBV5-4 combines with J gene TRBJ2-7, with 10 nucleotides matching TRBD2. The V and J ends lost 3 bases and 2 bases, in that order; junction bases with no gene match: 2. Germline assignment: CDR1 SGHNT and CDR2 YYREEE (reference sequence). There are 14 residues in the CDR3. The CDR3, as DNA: TGTGCCAGCAGCTCGGGACTAGCGACCTACGAGCAGTACTTC. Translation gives CASSSGLATYEQYF.

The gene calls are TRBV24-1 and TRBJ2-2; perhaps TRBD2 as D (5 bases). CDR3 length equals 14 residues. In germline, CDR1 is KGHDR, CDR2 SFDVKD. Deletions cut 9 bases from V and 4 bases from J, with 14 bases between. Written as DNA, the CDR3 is TGTGCCACCCGAGCCCGGGCGGGCACCGGGGAGCTGTTTTTT. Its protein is CATRARAGTGELFF.

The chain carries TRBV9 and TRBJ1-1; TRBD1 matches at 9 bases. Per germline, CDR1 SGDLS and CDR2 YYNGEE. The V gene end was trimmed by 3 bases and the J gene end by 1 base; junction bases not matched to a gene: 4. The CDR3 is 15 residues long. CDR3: CASSGLGQGNTEAFF. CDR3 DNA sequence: TGTGCCAGCAGCGGATTGGGACAGGGGAACACTGAAGCTTTCTTT.

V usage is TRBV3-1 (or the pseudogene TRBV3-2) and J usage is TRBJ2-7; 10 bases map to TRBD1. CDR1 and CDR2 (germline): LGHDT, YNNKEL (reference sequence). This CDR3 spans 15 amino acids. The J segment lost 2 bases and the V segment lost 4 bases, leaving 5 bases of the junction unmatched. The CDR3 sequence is CASSPRDRGTYEQYF. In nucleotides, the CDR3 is TGTGCCAGCAGCCCCCGGGACAGGGGCACCTACGAGCAGTACTTC.

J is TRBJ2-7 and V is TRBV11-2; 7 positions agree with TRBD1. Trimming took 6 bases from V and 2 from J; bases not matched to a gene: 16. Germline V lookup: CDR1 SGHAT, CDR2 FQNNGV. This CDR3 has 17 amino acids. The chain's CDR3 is CASSLRQGILRPYEQYF. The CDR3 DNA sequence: TGTGCCAGCAGTTTGAGACAGGGCATTCTCCGGCCCTACGAGCAGTACTTC.

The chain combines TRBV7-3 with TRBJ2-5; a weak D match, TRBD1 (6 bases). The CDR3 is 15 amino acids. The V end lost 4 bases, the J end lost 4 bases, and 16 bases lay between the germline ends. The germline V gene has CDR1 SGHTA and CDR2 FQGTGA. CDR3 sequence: CASSSNPGQTETQYF. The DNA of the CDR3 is TGTGCCAGCAGCTCTAACCCAGGACAGACAGAGACCCAGTACTTC.

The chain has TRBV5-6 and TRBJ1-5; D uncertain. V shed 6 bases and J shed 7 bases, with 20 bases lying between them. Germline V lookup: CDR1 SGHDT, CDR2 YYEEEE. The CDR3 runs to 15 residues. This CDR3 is CASTMWWEGGQPQHF. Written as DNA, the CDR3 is TGTGCCAGCACTATGTGGTGGGAGGGTGGACAGCCCCAGCATTTT.

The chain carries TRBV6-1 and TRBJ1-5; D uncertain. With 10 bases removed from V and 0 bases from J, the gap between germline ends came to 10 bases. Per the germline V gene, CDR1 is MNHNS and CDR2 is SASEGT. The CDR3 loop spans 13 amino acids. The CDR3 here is CAIDPGSNQPQHF. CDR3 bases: TGTGCCATAGACCCAGGTAGCAATCAGCCCCAGCATTTT.

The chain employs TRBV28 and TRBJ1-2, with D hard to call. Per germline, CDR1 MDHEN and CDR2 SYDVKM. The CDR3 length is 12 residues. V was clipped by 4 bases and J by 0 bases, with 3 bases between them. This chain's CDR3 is CASSSSNYGYTF. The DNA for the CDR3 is TGTGCCAGCAGTTCCTCTAACTATGGCTACACCTTC.

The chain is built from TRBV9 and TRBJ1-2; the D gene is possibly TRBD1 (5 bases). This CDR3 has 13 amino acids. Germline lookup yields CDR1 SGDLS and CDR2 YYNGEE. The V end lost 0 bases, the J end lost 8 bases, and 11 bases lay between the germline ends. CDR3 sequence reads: CASSVGGAQGYTF. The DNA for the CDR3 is TGTGCCAGCAGCGTAGGTGGGGCGCAAGGCTACACCTTC. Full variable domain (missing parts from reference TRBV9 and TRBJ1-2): DSGVTQTPKHLITATGQRVTLRCSPRSGDLSVYWYQQSLDQGLQFLIQYYNGEERAKGNILERFSAQQFPDLHSELNLSSLELGDSALYFCASSVGGAQGYTFGSGTRLTVV.

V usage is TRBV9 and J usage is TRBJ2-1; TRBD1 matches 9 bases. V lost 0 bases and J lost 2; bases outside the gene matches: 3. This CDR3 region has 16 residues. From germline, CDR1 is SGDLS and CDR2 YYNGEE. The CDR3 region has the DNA TGTGCCAGCAGCGTAGAAACAGGGGGCGCCTACAATGAGCAGTTCTTC. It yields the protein CASSVETGGAYNEQFF.

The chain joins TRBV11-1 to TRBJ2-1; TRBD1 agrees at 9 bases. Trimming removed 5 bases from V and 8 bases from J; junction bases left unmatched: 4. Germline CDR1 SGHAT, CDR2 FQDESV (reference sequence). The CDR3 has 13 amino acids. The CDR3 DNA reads TGTGCCAGCAGCCCACAGGGGGCCGATGAGCAGTTCTTC. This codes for CASSPQGADEQFF.

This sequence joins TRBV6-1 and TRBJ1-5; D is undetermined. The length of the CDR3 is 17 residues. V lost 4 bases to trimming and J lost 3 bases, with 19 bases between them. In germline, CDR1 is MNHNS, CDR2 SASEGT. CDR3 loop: CASSGTKYNWANQPQHF. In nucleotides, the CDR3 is TGTGCCAGCAGTGGGACTAAGTATAACTGGGCCAATCAGCCCCAGCATTTT.

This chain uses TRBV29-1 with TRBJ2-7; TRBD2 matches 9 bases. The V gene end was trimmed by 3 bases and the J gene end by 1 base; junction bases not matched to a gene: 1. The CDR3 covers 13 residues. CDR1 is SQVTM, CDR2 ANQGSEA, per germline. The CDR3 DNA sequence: TGCAGCGTTGAGACTAGCGGTTCCTACGAGCAGTACTTC. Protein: CSVETSGSYEQYF.

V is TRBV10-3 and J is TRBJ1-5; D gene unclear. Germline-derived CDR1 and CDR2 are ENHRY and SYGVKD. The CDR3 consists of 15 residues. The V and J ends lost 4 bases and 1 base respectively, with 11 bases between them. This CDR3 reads CAISAGLPSNQPQHF. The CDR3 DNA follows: TGTGCCATCAGTGCCGGACTACCGAGCAATCAGCCCCAGCATTTT.

CDR3 sequence reads: CASSALIQGAAFF. The CDR3 DNA follows: TGCGCCAGCAGCGCCCTAATCCAGGGGGCTGCTTTCTTT. The V and J genes are TRBV5-1 and TRBJ1-1; TRBD1 matches 8 bases. From germline, CDR1 is SGHRS and CDR2 YFSETQ. CDR3 length: 13 residues. V lost 4 bases, J lost 11 bases, and 10 bases stayed unmatched. Filled out from reference TRBV5-1 and TRBJ1-1, the complete variable domain reads KAGVTQTPRYLIKTRGQQVTLSCSPISGHRSVSWYQQTPGQGLQFLFEYFSETQRNKGNFPGRFSGRQFSNSRSEMNVSTLELGDSALYLCASSALIQGAAFFGQGTRLTVV.

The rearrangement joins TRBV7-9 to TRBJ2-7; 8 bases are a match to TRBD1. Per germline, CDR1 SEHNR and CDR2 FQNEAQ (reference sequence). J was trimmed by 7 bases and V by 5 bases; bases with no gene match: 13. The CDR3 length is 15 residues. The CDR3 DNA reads TGTGCCAGCAGCGCCCAGACAGGGGTTCCCGGAGAGCAGTACTTC. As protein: CASSAQTGVPGEQYF.